The clone carrying this T cell receptor (beta chain) has ten or more counts. Its cognate antigen is unknown. CDR1 is MGHRA, CDR2 YSYEKL, per germline. This CDR3 comprises 11 residues. The germline V and J ends were trimmed by 6 bases and 6 bases, with 7 bases remaining between them. The data originate from a study of T-cell reconstitution after alpha-beta-depleted transplantation in children. General study results and limits: One year post-transplant, T-cell counts and diversity were largely derived from T cells produced anew. Reportedly, roughly two months post-transplant, alpha-beta T cells arose from several hundred expanded graft clones.

Preparation of the TCRbeta library was carried out with unique molecular identifiers. TCRdb re-called the PCR reads with MiXCR, one entry per CDR3 protein. This sample has about 580,000 distinct CDR3 sequences, with more than 20% found just once. The chain links TRBV4-1 to TRBJ2-3, with D unclear. The specimen was PBMCs, mostly from graft donor cells, collected 360 days after TCRalphabeta/CD19-depleted stem cell transplant. The sequence was collected from a boy in the first two years of life who had a stem cell transplant for acute myeloid leukemia, so the T cells may come from the graft donor. The CDR3 region has the DNA TGCGCCAGCAGGAATAGGGATACGCAGTATTTT. This encodes CASRNRDTQYF.